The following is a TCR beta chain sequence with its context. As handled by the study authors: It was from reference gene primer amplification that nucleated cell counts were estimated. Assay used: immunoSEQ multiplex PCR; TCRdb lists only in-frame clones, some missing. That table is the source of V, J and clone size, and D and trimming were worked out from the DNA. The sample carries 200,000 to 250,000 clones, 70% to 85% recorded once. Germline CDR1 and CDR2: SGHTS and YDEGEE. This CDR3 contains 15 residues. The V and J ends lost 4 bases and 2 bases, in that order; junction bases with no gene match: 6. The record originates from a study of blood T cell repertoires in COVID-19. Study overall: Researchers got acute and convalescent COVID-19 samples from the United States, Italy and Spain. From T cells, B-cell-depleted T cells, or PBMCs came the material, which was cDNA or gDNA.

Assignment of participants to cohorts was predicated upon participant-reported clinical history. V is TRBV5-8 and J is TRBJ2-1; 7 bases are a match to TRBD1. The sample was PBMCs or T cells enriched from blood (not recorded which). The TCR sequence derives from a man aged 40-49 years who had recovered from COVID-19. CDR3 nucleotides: TGTGCCAGCAGCCTCCGGGACAGTGCCTACAATGAGCAGTTCTTC. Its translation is CASSLRDSAYNEQFF.